This T cell receptor (beta chain) was identified during a study of Tregs in tolerant kidney transplant recipients. Study observations and caveats: No direct test of biological reproducibility was done here. Tregs expanded with activated donor B cells seemed most donor-specific.

Unstimulated Tregs (CD4+CD25+CD127-) and CD4+CD25- non-Tregs were sorted from PBMCs. Generated by immunoSEQ multiplex PCR, the TCRdb table keeps only in-frame clones and is missing some. The table shows 85,000 to 90,000 clones, with 85% to 95% occurring only once. Notes on this clone: Its antigen is not known.

Germline V lookup: CDR1 MNHEY, CDR2 SMNVEV (reference sequence). V lost 1 base and J 5 bases, leaving 18 bases between the germline ends. This CDR3 region has 17 residues. V is TRBV27 and J is TRBJ2-1, with a tentative D call TRBD2 (5 bases). This receptor was taken from a human donor in good health. Specimen: CD8+ T cells from blood. CDR3 region: CASSLFPSGLMDNEQFF. CDR3 bases: TGTGCCAGCAGTTTATTTCCCAGCGGCCTCATGGACAATGAGCAGTTCTTC.